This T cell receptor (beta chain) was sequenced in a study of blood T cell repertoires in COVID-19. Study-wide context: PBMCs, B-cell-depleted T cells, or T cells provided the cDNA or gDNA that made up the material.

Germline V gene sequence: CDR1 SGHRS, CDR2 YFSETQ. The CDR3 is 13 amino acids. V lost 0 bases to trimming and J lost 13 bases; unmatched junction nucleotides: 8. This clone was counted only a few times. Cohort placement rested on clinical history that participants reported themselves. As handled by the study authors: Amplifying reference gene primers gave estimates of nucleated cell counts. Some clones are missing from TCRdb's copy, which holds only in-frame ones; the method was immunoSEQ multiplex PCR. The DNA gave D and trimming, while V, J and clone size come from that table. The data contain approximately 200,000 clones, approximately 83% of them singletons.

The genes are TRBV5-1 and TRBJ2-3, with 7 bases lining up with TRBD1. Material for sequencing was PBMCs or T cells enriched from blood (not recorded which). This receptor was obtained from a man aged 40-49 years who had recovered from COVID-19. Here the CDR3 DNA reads TGCGCCAGCAGCTTGGGACAGGGCCAAAATGAGTATTTT. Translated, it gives CASSLGQGQNEYF. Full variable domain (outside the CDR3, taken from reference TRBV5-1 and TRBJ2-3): KAGVTQTPRYLIKTRGQQVTLSCSPISGHRSVSWYQQTPGQGLQFLFEYFSETQRNKGNFPGRFSGRQFSNSRSEMNVSTLELGDSALYLCASSLGQGQNEYFGPGTRLTVL.